The 24 T cell receptor beta chains listed next were all sequenced from one sample in a study of T cells after yellow fever vaccination. Via MiXCR, TCRdb re-called the 5' RACE reads, giving one row per CDR3 protein. The table records 300,000 to 400,000 distinct CDR3 sequences, over 8% of them present only once. The sequencing used PBMCs, collected on the day of the first yellow fever vaccination. The receptor source for this set is a man in his late teens or twenties who received the YFV17D yellow fever vaccine.

The rearrangement joins TRBV29-1 to TRBJ2-5, with 8 bases fitting TRBD1. Germline trimming cut 5 bases from V and 5 bases from J; bases unmatched to any gene: 10. CDR3 length equals 14 residues. Germline V lookup: CDR1 SQVTM, CDR2 ANQGSEA. CDR3 sequence reads: CSVQDRVVRETQYF. CDR3 sequence (DNA): TGCAGCGTTCAGGACAGGGTGGTGCGTGAGACCCAGTACTTC.

In this sample, this clonotype turned up a few times. The chain carries TRBV4-2 and TRBJ1-5; D gene uncertain. The CDR3 contains 13 residues. The germline V gene has CDR1 LGHNA and CDR2 YNFKEQ. V was trimmed by 4 bases and J by 3 bases, leaving 7 bases between them. The CDR3 DNA reads as TGTGCCAGCAGCCCCCGTCTCAATCAGCCCCAGCATTTT. Protein product: CASSPRLNQPQHF.

This clonotype was detected ten times or more. This chain connects TRBV7-2 to TRBJ2-3; D may match TRBD1 or TRBD2 (6 bases each). V lost 2 bases to trimming and J lost 6 bases, with 12 bases between them. This CDR3 contains 14 residues. Germline V gives CDR1 SGHTA, CDR2 FQGNSA. CDR3 sequence: CASSLTFGGDTQYF. In nucleotides, the CDR3 is TGTGCCAGCAGCTTAACGTTCGGGGGCGATACGCAGTATTTT. The full variable domain, in which reference TRBV7-2 and TRBJ2-3 provide the parts outside the CDR3, is GAGVSQSPSNKVTEKGKDVELRCDPISGHTALYWYRQSLGQGLEFLIYFQGNSAPDKSGLPSDRFSAERTGGSVSTLTIQRTQQEDSAVYLCASSLTFGGDTQYFGPGTRLTVL.

The chain couples TRBV5-5 to TRBJ1-1; D gene unclear. Germline V gives CDR1 SGHKS, CDR2 YYEKEE (reference sequence). This CDR3 is 14 amino acids long. V gave up 5 bases and J gave up 0 bases, with 11 bases separating them. Written as DNA, the CDR3 is TGTGCCAGCAGGGTGGGCTTCATGAACACTGAAGCTTTCTTT. It translates to CASRVGFMNTEAFF.

This clonotype came up a few times. The J gene is TRBJ2-5, the V gene TRBV7-3; a weak D match, TRBD1 (6 bases). The V end lost 4 bases, the J end lost 0 bases, and 12 bases lay between the germline ends. Germline loops: CDR1 SGHTA, CDR2 FQGTGA. This CDR3 comprises 15 residues. DNA of the CDR3: TGTGCCAGCAGCTCCGCCGGGACAAACCAAGAGACCCAGTACTTC. Translating it yields CASSSAGTNQETQYF.

The V and J genes are TRBV3-1 and TRBJ2-4, with D perhaps assigned TRBD1 or TRBD2 (6 bases each). Trimming removed 1 base at V and 10 bases at J, with 26 bases between. Germline V gene data show CDR1 as LGHDT and CDR2 as YNNKEL (reference sequence). The CDR3 covers 18 residues. The CDR3 bases are TGTGCCAGCAGCCAAGTGACAGGTCGTACTAGCCCTGCCACGATTCAGTACTTC. Translated, it gives CASSQVTGRTSPATIQYF.

This clonotype was recorded many times. This chain connects TRBV12-3 or TRBV12-4 to TRBJ2-5, with D uncertain. The CDR3 extends over 14 amino acids. Trimming removed 4 bases at V and 1 base at J, with 10 bases between. The CDR3, as DNA: TGTGCCAGCAGTTCCATACAGTTCCAAGAGACCCAGTACTTC. Amino acids: CASSSIQFQETQYF.

To note about this clonotype: The junction departs from the called germline gene at one end, perhaps through a read error. The chain uses TRBV10-3 and TRBJ2-3; the D is unclear. The V gene's germline CDR1 is ENHRY and CDR2 SYGVKD. This CDR3 has 11 amino acids. This chain's CDR3 is CTISRIGTQYF. The CDR3 DNA follows: TGTACCATCAGTCGCATAGGTACGCAGTATTTT.

The J gene is TRBJ2-2, the V gene TRBV7-2, with 12 bases lining up with TRBD1. Looked up from germline, CDR1 is SGHTA and CDR2 is FQGNSA. V was clipped by 8 bases and J by 7 bases; unmatched bases: 14. The CDR3 has 17 residues. CDR3 protein: CASSHRDRGLKSGELFF. The CDR3 DNA reads TGTGCCAGCTCCCACCGGGACAGGGGGCTTAAGAGCGGGGAGCTGTTTTTT.

In this sample, this clonotype turned up a few times. In nucleotides, the CDR3 is TGTGCCGGCGGGACAGGGAGGGGCGAGCAGTACTTC. It specifies CAGGTGRGEQYF. The chain employs TRBV12-3 or TRBV12-4 and TRBJ2-7; 9 bases are shared with TRBD1. Trimming removed 11 bases from V and 6 bases from J; junction bases left unmatched: 8. The CDR3 covers 12 residues.

This clonotype turned up a few times. V and J are TRBV5-1 and TRBJ2-2, with 11 bases fitting TRBD2. The CDR3 contains 16 residues. Losses at the gene ends were 0 bases for V and 5 bases for J; bases not matched to a gene: 3. The germline CDR1 and CDR2 sequences are SGHRS and YFSETQ. The CDR3 loop reads CASSLAGTSGTGELFF. The CDR3 DNA is TGCGCCAGCAGCTTGGCCGGGACTAGCGGAACCGGGGAGCTGTTTTTT.

The rearrangement links TRBV4-3 to TRBJ2-2; 9 bases match TRBD2. The J segment lost 6 bases and the V segment lost 0 bases, leaving 5 bases of the junction unmatched. CDR3 size: 16 residues. The germline V gene encodes CDR1 LGHNA and CDR2 YSLEER. The CDR3 reads CASSQEGTSPPGELFF. The CDR3 region has the DNA TGCGCCAGCAGCCAAGAGGGGACTAGCCCCCCCGGGGAGCTGTTTTTT.

The sample holds a few counts of this clonotype. CDR3 residues: CASSSSFGGQATDTQYF. The CDR3 coding sequence is TGCGCCAGCAGCTCTTCCTTCGGGGGGCAAGCCACAGATACGCAGTATTTT. The chain joins TRBV5-1 to TRBJ2-3; TRBD2 might be the D (7 bases). Germline loops: CDR1 SGHRS, CDR2 YFSETQ. The CDR3 is made up of 17 amino acids. V was cut by 3 bases and J by 2 bases, with 19 bases left in between.

This clonotype was seen more than once but under ten times. The chain joins TRBV20-1 to TRBJ2-5, with 8 bases fitting TRBD2. Trimming at V came to 3 bases and at J to 5 bases, leaving 11 bases not matched to a gene. CDR3 length: 15 amino acids. Germline V CDR1 and CDR2: DFQATT, SNEGSKA (reference sequence). The DNA of the CDR3 is TGCAGTGCTAGTAATCCGGCCGGGGGGGCGGAGACCCAGTACTTC. Residues: CSASNPAGGAETQYF.

The chain combines TRBV4-1 with TRBJ1-2, with TRBD1 identical over 9 bases. Trimming cost V 1 base and J 6 bases; bases outside gene matches: 12. CDR1 and CDR2 from the germline V gene are MGHRA and YSYEKL. This CDR3 has 17 amino acids. The CDR3 nucleotides read TGCGCCAGCAGCCAAGGGGTTAGACAGGGGGGTTATAATGGCTACACCTTC. This translates into CASSQGVRQGGYNGYTF.

This clonotype came up many times. The chain is built from TRBV20-1 and TRBJ2-1, with 12 positions matching TRBD2. The germline gives CDR1 DFQATT, CDR2 SNEGSKA (reference sequence). The CDR3 is 13 residues long. The V and J ends lost 3 bases and 7 bases, in that order; junction bases with no gene match: 1. The CDR3 DNA is TGCAGTGCTAGTGGACTAGCGGGGAATGAGCAGTTCTTC. Translating gives CSASGLAGNEQFF.

This clonotype was seen at least ten times. The rearrangement uses TRBV20-1 and TRBJ2-3, with D unclear. Germline V CDR1 and CDR2: DFQATT, SNEGSKA (reference sequence). The V and J ends lost 4 bases and 3 bases respectively, with 8 bases between them. This CDR3 is 12 amino acids long. For the CDR3, the DNA is TGCAGTGCTACGGACGTTACAGATACGCAGTATTTT. Encoded protein: CSATDVTDTQYF.

This clonotype was seen a handful of times. This chain links TRBV4-2 with TRBJ2-3, with 7 bases fitting TRBD2. Looked up from germline, CDR1 is LGHNA and CDR2 is YNFKEQ. Unmatched junction bases numbered 3, after V lost 1 base and J lost 2 bases. The CDR3 runs 15 residues. The CDR3 region has the DNA TGTGCCAGCAGCCAAGTTGCGGGGGTCACAGATACGCAGTATTTT. This translates into CASSQVAGVTDTQYF.

This clonotype was seen only a few times. The J gene is TRBJ1-1, the V gene TRBV5-1; D unresolved. Germline assignment: CDR1 SGHRS and CDR2 YFSETQ. The CDR3 is 13 residues long. V lost 0 bases, J lost 10 bases, and 13 bases lay in between. The DNA of the CDR3 is TGCGCCAGCAGCTTGGAGACGGCGAGTGGAGCTTTCTTT. This translates into CASSLETASGAFF.

In its sample, this clonotype was seen many times. V gene TRBV7-2 combines with J gene TRBJ2-1, with TRBD2 identical over 7 bases. V gave up 4 bases and J gave up 10 bases; unmatched junction bases: 10. The CDR3 sequence is 14 residues long. Germline V lookup: CDR1 SGHTA, CDR2 FQGNSA. CDR3 sequence: CASSWGGRVREQFF. In DNA, the CDR3 is TGTGCCAGCAGCTGGGGGGGACGAGTTCGGGAGCAGTTCTTC. The entire variable domain, with the rest obtained from reference TRBV7-2 and TRBJ2-1, is as follows: GAGVSQSPSNKVTEKGKDVELRCDPISGHTALYWYRQSLGQGLEFLIYFQGNSAPDKSGLPSDRFSAERTGGSVSTLTIQRTQQEDSAVYLCASSWGGRVREQFFGPGTRLTVL.

The rearrangement uses TRBV29-1 and TRBJ2-3; 9 bases are a match to TRBD2. There are 16 residues in the CDR3. CDR1 and CDR2 from the germline V gene are SQVTM and ANQGSEA. The ends lost 7 bases at V and 4 bases at J; junction bases unmatched: 15. The CDR3 coding sequence is TGCAGCGCCGCGCCGTTTGCGGGGGGGCTGGCAGATACGCAGTATTTT. Translating it yields CSAAPFAGGLADTQYF.

This clonotype showed up many times. The chain is built from TRBV7-9 and TRBJ1-1, with 7 positions matching TRBD1. This CDR3 has 13 residues. Looked up from germline, CDR1 is SEHNR and CDR2 is FQNEAQ (reference sequence). J lost 7 bases, V lost 6 bases, and 8 bases had no gene match. The CDR3 sequence is CASRPGQEGEAFF. Here the CDR3 DNA reads TGTGCCAGCAGACCCGGACAGGAAGGTGAAGCTTTCTTT.

The chain links TRBV30 to TRBJ2-3; no clear D. Trimming took off 1 base at V and 1 base at J, with 18 bases between the two ends. The germline V gene has CDR1 GTSNPN and CDR2 SVGIG (reference sequence). The CDR3 runs to 17 residues. The CDR3 nucleotides read TGTGCCTGGAGTGACCGCCGACACCCGGCAGGCACAGATACGCAGTATTTT. Translating it yields CAWSDRRHPAGTDTQYF. Using reference TRBV30 and TRBJ2-3 for the parts outside the CDR3, the full variable domain is SQTIHQWPATLVQPVGSPLSLECTVEGTSNPNLYWYRQAAGRGLQLLFYSVGIGQISSEVPQNLSASRPQDRQFILSSKKLLLSDSGFYLCAWSDRRHPAGTDTQYFGPGTRLTVL.

The chain uses TRBV29-1 and TRBJ1-1; D gene ambiguous. Germline-derived CDR1 and CDR2 are SQVTM and ANQGSEA. The CDR3 loop spans 13 amino acids. Trimming left V 7 bases short and J 10 bases short, with 22 bases between. CDR3 nucleotide sequence: TGCAGCGCCCGACCACACGGTGCCGAAGGAGCTTTCTTT. It yields the protein CSARPHGAEGAFF.